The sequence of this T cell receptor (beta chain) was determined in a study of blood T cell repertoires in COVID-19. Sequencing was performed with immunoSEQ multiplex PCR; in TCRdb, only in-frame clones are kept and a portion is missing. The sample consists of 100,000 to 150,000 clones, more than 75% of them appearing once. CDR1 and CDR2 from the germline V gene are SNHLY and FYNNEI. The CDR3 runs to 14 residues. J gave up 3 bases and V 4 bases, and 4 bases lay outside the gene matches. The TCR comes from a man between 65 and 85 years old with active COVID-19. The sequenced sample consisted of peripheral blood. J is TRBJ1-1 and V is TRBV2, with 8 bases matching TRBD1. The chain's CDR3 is CASSVQGADTEAFF. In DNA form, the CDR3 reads TGTGCCAGCAGTGTGCAGGGGGCGGACACTGAAGCTTTCTTT.